In its sample, the clone carrying this TCR beta chain was seen many times. The sample is drawn from a study of T cells in Graves' hyperthyroidism and ophthalmopathy. RNA transcripts yielded amplified TCR beta CDR3 regions. Primed by the HTBI set, a first-round RT-PCR was run on the TCR CDR3. From the multiplex PCR reads, TCRdb called clonotypes with MiXCR, one entry per CDR3 protein. The profile shows roughly 290,000 distinct CDR3 sequences, 10% to 15% of them singletons. Fresh 10 ml peripheral blood yielded PBMCs. The clonotype comes from a young woman with Graves' hyperthyroidism that later progressed to Graves' ophthalmopathy. The sequenced sample consisted of blood.

The CDR3 protein is CASTGQLNQPQHF. In DNA, the CDR3 is TGTGCCAGCACCGGGCAGCTTAATCAGCCCCAGCATTTT. V usage is TRBV6-2 or TRBV6-3 and J usage is TRBJ1-5; D gene ambiguous. This CDR3 has 13 residues. V was shortened by 7 bases and J by 4 bases, with 11 bases between the two germline ends. Looked up from germline, CDR1 is MNHEY and CDR2 is SVGEGT.